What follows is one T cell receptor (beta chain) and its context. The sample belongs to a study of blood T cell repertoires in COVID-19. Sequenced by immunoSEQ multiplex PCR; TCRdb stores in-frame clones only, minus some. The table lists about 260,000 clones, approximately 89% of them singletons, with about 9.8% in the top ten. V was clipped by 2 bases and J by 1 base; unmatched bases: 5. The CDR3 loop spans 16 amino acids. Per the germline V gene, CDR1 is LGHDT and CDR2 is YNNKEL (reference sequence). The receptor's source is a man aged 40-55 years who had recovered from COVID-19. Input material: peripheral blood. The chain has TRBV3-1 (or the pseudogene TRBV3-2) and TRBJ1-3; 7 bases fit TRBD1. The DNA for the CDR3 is TGTGCCAGCAGCCAACTTCACAGGGGTTCTGGAAACACCATATATTTT. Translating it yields CASSQLHRGSGNTIYF.